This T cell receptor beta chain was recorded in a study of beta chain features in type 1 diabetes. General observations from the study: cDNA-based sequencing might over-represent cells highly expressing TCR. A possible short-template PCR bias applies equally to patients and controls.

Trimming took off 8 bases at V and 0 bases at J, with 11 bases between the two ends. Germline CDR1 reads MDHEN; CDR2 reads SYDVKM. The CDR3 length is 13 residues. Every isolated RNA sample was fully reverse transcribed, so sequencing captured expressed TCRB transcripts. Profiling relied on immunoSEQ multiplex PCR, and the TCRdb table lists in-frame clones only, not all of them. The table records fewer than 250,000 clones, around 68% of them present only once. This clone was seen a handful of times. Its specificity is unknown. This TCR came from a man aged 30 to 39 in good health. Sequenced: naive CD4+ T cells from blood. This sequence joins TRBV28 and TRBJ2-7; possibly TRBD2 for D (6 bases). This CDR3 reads CASDVGSSYEQYF. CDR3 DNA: TGTGCCAGCGACGTCGGGAGCTCCTACGAGCAGTACTTC.